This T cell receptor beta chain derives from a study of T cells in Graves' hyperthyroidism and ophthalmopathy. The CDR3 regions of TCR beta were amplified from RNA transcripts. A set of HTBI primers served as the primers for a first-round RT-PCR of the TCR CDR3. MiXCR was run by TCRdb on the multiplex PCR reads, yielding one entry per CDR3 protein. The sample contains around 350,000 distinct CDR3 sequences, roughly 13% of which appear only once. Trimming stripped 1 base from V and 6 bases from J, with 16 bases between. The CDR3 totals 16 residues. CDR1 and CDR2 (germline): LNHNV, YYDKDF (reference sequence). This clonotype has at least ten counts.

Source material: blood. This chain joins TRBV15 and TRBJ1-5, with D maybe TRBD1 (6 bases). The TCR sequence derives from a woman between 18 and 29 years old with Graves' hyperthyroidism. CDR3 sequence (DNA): TGTGCCACCAGCAGAGTTTTGCCAGGGGACGGTCAGCCCCAGCATTTT. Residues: CATSRVLPGDGQPQHF.